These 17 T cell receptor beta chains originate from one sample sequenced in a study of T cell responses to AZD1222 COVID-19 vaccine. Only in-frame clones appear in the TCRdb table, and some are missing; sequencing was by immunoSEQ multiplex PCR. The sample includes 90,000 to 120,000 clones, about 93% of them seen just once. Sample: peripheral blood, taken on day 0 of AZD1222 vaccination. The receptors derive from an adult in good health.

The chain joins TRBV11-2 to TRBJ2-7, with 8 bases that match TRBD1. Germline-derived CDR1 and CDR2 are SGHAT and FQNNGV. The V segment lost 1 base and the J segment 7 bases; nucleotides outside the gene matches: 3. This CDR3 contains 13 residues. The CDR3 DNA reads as TGTGCCAGCAGCTTAGTTCGACAGGGGGAGCAGTACTTC. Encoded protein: CASSLVRQGEQYF.

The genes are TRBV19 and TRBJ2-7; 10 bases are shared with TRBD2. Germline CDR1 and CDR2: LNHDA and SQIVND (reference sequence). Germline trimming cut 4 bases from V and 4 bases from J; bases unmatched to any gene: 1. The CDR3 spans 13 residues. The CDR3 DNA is TGTGCCAGTAGTACGGGACTAGCGTACGAGCAGTACTTC. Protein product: CASSTGLAYEQYF.

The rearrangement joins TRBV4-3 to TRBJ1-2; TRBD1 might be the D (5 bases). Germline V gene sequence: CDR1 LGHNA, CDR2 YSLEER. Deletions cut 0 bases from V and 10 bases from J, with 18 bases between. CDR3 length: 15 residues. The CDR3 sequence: CASSQDELRQGDYTF. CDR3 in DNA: TGCGCCAGCAGCCAAGATGAGCTCCGACAAGGGGACTACACCTTC.

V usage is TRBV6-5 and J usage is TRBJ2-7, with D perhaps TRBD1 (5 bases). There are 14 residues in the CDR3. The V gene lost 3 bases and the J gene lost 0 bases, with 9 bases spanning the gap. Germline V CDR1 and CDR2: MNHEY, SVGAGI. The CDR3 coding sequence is TGTGCCAGCAGTTATGGCGACAGCTCCTACGAGCAGTACTTC. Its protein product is CASSYGDSSYEQYF.

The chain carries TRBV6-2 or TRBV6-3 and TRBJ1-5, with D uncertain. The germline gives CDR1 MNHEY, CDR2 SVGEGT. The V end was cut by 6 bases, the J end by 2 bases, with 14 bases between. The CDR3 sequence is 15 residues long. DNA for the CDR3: TGTGCCAGCAGCCACGATTTGTGGGGCAATCAGCCCCAGCATTTT. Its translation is CASSHDLWGNQPQHF.

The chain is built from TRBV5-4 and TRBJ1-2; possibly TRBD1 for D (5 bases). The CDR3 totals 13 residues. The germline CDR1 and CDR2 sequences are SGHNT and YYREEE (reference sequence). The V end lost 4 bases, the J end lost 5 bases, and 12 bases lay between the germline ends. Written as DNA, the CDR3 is TGTGCCAGCAGCGCGACAGAGAGATATGGCTACACCTTC. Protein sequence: CASSATERYGYTF. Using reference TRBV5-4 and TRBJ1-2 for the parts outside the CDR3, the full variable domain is ETGVTQSPTHLIKTRGQQVTLRCSSQSGHNTVSWYQQALGQGPQFIFQYYREEENGRGNFPPRFSGLQFPNYSSELNVNALELDDSALYLCASSATERYGYTFGSGTRLTVV.

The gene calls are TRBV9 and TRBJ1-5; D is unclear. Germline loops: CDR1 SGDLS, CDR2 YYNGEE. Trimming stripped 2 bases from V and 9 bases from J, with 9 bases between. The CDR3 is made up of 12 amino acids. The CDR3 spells CASSVEGGPQHF. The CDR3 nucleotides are TGTGCCAGCAGCGTGGAGGGAGGGCCCCAGCATTTT.

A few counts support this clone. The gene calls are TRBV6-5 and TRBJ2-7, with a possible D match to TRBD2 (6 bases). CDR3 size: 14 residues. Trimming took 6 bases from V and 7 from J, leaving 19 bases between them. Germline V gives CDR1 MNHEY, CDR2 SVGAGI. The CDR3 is CASSPPMRGEEQYF. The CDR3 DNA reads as TGTGCCAGCAGCCCCCCGATGCGGGGCGAAGAGCAGTACTTC.

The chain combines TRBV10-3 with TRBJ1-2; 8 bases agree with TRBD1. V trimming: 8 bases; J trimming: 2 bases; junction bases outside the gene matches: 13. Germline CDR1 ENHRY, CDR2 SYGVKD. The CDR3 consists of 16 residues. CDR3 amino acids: CAIATLRGRENYGYTF. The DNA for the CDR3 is TGTGCCATCGCGACCCTCAGGGGGCGGGAAAACTATGGCTACACCTTC.

CDR3 bases: TGTGCCAGTAGTAAGAGGGGGGGCCACCGCACCGGGGAGCTGTTTTTT. This translates into CASSKRGGHRTGELFF. The J gene is TRBJ2-2, the V gene TRBV19; TRBD2 is a possible D gene (7 bases). Germline V gives CDR1 LNHDA, CDR2 SQIVND (reference sequence). This CDR3 spans 16 amino acids. V was cut by 4 bases and J by 4 bases, with 16 bases left in between.

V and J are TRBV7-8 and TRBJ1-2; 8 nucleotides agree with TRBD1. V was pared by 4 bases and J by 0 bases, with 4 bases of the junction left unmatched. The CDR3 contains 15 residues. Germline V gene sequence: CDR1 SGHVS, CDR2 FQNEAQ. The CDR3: CASSSGQGANYGYTF. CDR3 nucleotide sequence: TGTGCCAGCAGCTCAGGACAGGGAGCTAACTATGGCTACACCTTC.

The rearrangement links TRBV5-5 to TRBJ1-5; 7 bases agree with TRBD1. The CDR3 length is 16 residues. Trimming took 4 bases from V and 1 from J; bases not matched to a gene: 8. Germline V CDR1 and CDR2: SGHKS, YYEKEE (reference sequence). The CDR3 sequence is CASSPGQDKSNQPQHF. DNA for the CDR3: TGTGCCAGCAGCCCTGGACAGGACAAGAGCAATCAGCCCCAGCATTTT.

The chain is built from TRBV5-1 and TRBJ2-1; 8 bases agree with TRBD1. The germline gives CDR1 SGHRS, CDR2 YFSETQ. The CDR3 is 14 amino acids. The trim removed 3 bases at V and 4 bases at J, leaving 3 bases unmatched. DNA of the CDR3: TGCGCCAGCAGCTCCGGGACAGGATACAATGAGCAGTTCTTC. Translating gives CASSSGTGYNEQFF.

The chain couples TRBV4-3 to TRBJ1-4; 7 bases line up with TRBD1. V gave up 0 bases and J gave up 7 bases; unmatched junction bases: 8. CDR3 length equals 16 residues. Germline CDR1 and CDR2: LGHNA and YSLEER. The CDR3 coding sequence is TGCGCCAGCAGCCAAGATTGGGGCAGGGGGGGTGAAAAACTGTTTTTT. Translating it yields CASSQDWGRGGEKLFF.

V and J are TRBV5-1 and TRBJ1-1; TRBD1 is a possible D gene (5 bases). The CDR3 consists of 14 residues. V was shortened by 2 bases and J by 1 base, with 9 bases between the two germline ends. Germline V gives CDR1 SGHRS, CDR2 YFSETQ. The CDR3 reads CASSLRGTNTEAFF. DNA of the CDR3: TGCGCCAGCAGCTTAAGGGGCACGAACACTGAAGCTTTCTTT. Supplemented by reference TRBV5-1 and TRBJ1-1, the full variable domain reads KAGVTQTPRYLIKTRGQQVTLSCSPISGHRSVSWYQQTPGQGLQFLFEYFSETQRNKGNFPGRFSGRQFSNSRSEMNVSTLELGDSALYLCASSLRGTNTEAFFGQGTRLTVV.

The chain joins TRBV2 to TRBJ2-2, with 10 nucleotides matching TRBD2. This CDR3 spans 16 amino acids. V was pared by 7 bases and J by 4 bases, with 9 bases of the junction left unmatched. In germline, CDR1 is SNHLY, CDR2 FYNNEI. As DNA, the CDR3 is TGTGCCAGCACTGTAAGACTAGCGGGCCTCACCGGGGAGCTGTTTTTT. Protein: CASTVRLAGLTGELFF.

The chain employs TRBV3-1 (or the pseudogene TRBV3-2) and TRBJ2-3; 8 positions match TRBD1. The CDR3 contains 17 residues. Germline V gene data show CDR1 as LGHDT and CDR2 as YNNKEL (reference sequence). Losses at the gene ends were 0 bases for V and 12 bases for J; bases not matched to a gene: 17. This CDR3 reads CASSQDRDRRELGAQYF. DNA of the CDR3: TGTGCCAGCAGCCAAGACCGGGACAGGAGAGAATTAGGGGCACAGTATTTT.